What follows describes a single TCR beta chain. Its antigen is not identified. At one end, the junction sequence differs from germline, possibly due to a read error. This record comes from a study of tumor and adjacent non-tumor tissue in lung cancer. Study information: There were fewer than 15 adenocarcinoma, 2 squamous cell carcinoma and 1 small cell lung cancer cases. Overall study results and limits: Normal lung showed higher cumulative top 100 clone frequency than tumor.

The library came from three nested PCR rounds adapted from ARM-PCR protocols. Via MiXCR, TCRdb re-called the multiplex PCR reads, giving one row per CDR3 protein. The table includes around 70,000 distinct CDR3 sequences, almost 60% detected once. CDR3 length: 13 residues. Germline V gene lookup returns CDR1 MNHEY and CDR2 SVGEGT. No cell sorting was done before RNA was extracted from the tissue. Between August and November 2014, newly diagnosed, chemotherapy-naive lung cancer patients underwent thoracic surgery in China. Input material: lung tumor tissue. J is TRBJ2-1 and V is TRBV6-2 or TRBV6-3; TRBD2 aligns across 8 bases. The receptor comes from a man aged 50 to 60 with non-small cell lung cancer. The CDR3 here is CTSTSTDGGRTFF. The CDR3 nucleotides are TGTACCAGCACATCCACGGATGGCGGGAGGACGTTCTTC.